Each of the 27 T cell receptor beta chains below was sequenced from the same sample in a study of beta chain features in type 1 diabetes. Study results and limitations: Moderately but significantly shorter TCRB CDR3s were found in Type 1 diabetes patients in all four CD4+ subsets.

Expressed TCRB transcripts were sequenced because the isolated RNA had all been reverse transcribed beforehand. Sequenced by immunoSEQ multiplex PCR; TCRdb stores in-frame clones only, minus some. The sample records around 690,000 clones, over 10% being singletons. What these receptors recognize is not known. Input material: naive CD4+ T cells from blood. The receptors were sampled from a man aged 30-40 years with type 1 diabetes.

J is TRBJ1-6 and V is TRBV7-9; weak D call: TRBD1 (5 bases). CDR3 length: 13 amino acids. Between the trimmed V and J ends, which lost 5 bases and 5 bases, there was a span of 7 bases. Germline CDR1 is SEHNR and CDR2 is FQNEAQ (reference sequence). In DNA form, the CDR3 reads TGTGCCAGCAGCCTACAGGATAATTCACCCCTCCACTTT. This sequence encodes CASSLQDNSPLHF.

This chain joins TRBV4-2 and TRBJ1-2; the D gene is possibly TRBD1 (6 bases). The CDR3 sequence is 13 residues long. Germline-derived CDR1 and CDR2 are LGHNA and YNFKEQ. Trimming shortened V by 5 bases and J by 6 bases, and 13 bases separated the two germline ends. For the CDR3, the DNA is TGTGCCAGCAGCTCCTCGGCAGGGGATGGCTACACCTTC. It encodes CASSSSAGDGYTF.

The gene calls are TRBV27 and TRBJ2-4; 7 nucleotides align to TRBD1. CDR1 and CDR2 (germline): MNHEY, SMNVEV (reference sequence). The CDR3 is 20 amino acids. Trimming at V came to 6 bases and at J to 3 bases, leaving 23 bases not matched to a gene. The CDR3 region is CASRPALSSGTADGKNIQYF. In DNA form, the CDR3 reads TGTGCCAGCAGACCAGCTCTCTCATCCGGGACAGCGGATGGCAAAAACATTCAGTACTTC.

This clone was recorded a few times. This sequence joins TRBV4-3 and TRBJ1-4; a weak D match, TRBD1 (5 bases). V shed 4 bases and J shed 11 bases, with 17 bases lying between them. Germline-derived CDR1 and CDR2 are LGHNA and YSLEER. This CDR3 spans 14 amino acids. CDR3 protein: CASSPQGLREKLFF. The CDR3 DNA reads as TGCGCCAGCAGCCCGCAGGGACTCCGGGAGAAACTGTTTTTT.

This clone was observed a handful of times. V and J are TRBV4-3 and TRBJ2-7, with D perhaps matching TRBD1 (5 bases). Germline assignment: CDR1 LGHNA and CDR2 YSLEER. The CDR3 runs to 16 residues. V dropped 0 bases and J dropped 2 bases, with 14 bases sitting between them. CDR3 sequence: CASSQDHPGIAYEQYF. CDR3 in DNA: TGCGCCAGCAGCCAAGATCACCCAGGGATAGCCTACGAGCAGTACTTC.

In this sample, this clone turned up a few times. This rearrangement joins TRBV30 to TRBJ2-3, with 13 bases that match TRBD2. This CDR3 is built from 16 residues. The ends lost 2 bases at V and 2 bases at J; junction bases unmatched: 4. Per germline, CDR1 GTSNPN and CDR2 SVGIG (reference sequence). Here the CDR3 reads CAWSLGLAGSTDTQYF. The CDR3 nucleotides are TGTGCCTGGAGTTTGGGACTAGCGGGGTCCACAGATACGCAGTATTTT.

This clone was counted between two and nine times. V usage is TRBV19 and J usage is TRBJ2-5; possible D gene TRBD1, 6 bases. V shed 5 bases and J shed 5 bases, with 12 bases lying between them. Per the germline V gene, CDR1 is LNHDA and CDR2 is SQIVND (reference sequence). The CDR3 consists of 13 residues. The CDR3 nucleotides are TGTGCCAGTAGTGCAGGGGATATCGAGACCCAGTACTTC. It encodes CASSAGDIETQYF.

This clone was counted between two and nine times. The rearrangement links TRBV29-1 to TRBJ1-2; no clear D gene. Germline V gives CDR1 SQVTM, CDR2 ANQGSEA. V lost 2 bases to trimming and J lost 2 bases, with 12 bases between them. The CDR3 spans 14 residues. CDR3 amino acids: CSVERRTWNYGYTF. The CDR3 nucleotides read TGCAGCGTTGAACGCCGAACATGGAACTATGGCTACACCTTC.

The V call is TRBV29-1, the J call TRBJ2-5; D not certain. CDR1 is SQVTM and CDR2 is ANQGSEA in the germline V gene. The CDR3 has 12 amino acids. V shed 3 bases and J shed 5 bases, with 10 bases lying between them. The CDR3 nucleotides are TGCAGCGTTGAGGAGAATTGGGAGACCCAGTACTTC. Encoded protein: CSVEENWETQYF.

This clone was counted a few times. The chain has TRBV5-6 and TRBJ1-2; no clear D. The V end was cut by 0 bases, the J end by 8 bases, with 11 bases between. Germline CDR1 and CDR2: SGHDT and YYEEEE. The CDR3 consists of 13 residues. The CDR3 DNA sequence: TGTGCCAGCAGCTTGGATGGCCCGGGAGGCTACACCTTC. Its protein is CASSLDGPGGYTF.

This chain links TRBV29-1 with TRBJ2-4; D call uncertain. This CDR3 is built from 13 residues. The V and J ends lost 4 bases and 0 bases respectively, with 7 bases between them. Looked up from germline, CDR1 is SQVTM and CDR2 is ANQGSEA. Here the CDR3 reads CSVGLLAKNIQYF. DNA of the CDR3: TGCAGCGTTGGACTGCTAGCCAAAAACATTCAGTACTTC.

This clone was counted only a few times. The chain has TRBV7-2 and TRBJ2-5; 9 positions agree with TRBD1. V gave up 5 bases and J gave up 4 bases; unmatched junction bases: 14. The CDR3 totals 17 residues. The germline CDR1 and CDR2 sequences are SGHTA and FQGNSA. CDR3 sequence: CASSGRDRASRIETQYF. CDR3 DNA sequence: TGTGCCAGCAGCGGCCGGGACAGGGCGTCGAGAATAGAGACCCAGTACTTC.

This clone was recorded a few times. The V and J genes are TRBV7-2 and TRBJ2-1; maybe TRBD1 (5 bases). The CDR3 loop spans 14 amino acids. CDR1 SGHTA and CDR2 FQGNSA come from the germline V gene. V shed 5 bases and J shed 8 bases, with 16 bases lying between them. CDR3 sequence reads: CASSPIPGSDEQFF. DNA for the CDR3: TGTGCCAGCAGCCCTATTCCAGGGTCGGATGAGCAGTTCTTC.

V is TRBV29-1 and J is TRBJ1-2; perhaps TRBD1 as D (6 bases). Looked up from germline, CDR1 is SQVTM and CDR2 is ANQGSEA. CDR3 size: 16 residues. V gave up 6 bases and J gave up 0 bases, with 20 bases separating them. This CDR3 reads CSVGGTHLTSNYGYTF. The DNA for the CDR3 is TGCAGCGTCGGAGGGACACATCTAACCTCTAACTATGGCTACACCTTC.

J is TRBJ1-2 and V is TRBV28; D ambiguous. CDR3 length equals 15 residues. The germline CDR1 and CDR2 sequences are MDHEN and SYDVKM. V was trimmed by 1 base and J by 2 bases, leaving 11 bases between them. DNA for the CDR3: TGTGCCAGCAGTTTATCTATCAGGACGAACTATGGCTACACCTTC. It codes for CASSLSIRTNYGYTF.

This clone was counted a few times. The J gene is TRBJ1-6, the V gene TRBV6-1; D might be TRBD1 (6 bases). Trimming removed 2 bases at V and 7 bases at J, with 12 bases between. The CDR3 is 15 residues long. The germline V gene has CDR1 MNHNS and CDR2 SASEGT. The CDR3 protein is CASSETLGGNSPLHF. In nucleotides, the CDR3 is TGTGCCAGCAGTGAAACGCTAGGGGGGAATTCACCCCTCCACTTT.

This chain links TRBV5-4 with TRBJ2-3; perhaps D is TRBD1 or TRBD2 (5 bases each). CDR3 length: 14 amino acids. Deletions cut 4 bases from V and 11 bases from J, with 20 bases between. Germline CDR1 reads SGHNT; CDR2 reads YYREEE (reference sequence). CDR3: CASSPYGTAERQYF. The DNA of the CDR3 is TGTGCCAGCAGCCCTTATGGGACCGCGGAGAGGCAGTATTTT. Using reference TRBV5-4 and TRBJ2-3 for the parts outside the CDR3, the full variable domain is ETGVTQSPTHLIKTRGQQVTLRCSSQSGHNTVSWYQQALGQGPQFIFQYYREEENGRGNFPPRFSGLQFPNYSSELNVNALELDDSALYLCASSPYGTAERQYFGPGTRLTVL.

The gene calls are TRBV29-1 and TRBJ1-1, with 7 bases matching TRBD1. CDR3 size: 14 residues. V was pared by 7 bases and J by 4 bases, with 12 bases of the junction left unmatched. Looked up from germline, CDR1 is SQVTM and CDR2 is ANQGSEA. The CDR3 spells CSARQDRRATEAFF. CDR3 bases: TGCAGCGCTCGACAGGACAGGCGAGCCACTGAAGCTTTCTTT.

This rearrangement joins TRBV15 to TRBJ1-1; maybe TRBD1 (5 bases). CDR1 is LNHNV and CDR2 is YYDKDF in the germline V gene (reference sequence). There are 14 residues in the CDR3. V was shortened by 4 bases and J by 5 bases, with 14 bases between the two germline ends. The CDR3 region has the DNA TGTGCCACCAGCAAACAGGAAGAAGGGACTGAAGCTTTCTTT. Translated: CATSKQEEGTEAFF.

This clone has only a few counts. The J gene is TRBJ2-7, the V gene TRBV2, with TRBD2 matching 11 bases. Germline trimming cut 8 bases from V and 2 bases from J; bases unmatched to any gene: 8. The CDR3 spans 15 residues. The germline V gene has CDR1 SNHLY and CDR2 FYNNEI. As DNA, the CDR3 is TGTGCCAGCCGCCGCTTTAGCGGGGGGGCCTACGAGCAGTACTTC. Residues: CASRRFSGGAYEQYF.

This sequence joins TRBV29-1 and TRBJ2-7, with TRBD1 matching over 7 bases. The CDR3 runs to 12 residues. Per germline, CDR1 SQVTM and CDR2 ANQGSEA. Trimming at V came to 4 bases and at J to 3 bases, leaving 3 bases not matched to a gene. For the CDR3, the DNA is TGCAGCGTTGCAACAGGGGTCTACGAGCAGTACTTC. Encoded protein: CSVATGVYEQYF.

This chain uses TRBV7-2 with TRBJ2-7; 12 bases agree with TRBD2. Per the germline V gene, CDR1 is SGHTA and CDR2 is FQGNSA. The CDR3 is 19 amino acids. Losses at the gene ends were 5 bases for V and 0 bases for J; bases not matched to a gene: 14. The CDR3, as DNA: TGTGCCAGCAGCAAGCCCGGACTAGCGGGGAGTTTTAGCTCCTACGAGCAGTACTTC. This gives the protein CASSKPGLAGSFSSYEQYF.

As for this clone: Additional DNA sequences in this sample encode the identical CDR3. Written as DNA, the CDR3 is TGTGCCAGCAGTTATTCGGGGGATCAGCCCCAGCATTTT. Amino acid sequence: CASSYSGDQPQHF. The chain uses TRBV6-6 and TRBJ1-5; perhaps TRBD1 as D (5 bases). CDR1 and CDR2 from the germline V gene are MNHNY and SVGAGI (reference sequence). Trimming shortened V by 3 bases and J by 5 bases, and 8 bases separated the two germline ends. The CDR3 has 13 amino acids.

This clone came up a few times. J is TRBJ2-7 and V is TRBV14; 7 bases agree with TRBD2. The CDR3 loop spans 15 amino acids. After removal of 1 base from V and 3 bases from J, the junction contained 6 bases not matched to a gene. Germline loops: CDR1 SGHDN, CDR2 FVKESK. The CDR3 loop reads CASSQGFLADYEQYF. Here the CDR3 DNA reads TGTGCCAGCAGCCAAGGGTTCCTAGCGGACTACGAGCAGTACTTC.

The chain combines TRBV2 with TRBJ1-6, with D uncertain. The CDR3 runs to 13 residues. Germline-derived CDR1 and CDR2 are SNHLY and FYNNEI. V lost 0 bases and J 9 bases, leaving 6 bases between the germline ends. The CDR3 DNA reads TGTGCCAGCAGTGAAGCGCTTCTTTCACCCCTCCACTTT. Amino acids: CASSEALLSPLHF.

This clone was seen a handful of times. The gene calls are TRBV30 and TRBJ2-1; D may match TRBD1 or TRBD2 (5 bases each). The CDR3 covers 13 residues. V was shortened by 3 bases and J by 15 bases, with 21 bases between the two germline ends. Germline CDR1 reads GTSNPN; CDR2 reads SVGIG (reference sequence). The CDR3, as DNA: TGTGCCTGGAGCAACCGGGACCCCGCTATTGTGTTCTTC. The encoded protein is CAWSNRDPAIVFF.

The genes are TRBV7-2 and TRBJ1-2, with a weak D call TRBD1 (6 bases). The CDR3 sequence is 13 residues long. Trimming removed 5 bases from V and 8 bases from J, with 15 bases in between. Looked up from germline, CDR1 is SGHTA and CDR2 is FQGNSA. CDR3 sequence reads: CASSLQGTRGYTF. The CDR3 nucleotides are TGTGCCAGCAGCCTACAGGGTACGAGGGGCTACACCTTC.